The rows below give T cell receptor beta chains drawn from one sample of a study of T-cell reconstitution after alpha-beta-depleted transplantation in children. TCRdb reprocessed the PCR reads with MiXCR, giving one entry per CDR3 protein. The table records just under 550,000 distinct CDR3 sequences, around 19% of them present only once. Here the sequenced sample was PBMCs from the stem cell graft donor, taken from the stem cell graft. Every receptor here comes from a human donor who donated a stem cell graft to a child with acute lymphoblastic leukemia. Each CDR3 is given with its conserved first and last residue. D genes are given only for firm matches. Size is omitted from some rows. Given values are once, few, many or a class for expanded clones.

CASSVQLAGVINEQFF TGTGCCAGCAGCGTACAGCTAGCGGGAGTTATCAATGAGCAGTTCTTC TRBD2 TRBJ2-1 . TRBV7-9
CSATQGAYSNQPQHF TGCAGTGCTACTCAGGGTGCCTATAGCAATCAGCCCCAGCATTTT . TRBJ1-5 few TRBV20-1
CASSQLSPSNEQFF TGTGCCAGCTCACAGTTATCTCCTTCCAATGAGCAGTTCTTC . TRBJ2-1 . TRBV7-9
CASSGGTVETQYF TGCGCCAGCAGCGGGGGGACCGTTGAGACCCAGTACTTC . TRBJ2-5 few TRBV5-1
CASSERGQGPTYGYTF TGTGCCAGCAGTGAACGGGGACAGGGACCGACTTATGGCTACACCTTC TRBD1 TRBJ1-2 . TRBV25-1
CASSGETLGGQPQHF TGTGCCAGCAGTGGTGAGACTTTGGGGGGGCAGCCCCAGCATTTT . TRBJ1-5 . TRBV6-1
CASSLVPAGRADTQYF TGTGCCAGCAGCTTGGTCCCAGCTGGGAGGGCAGATACGCAGTATTTT TRBD2 TRBJ2-3 . TRBV5-6
CSVGGGFVAPTDTQYF TGCAGCGTTGGGGGGGGCTTCGTGGCCCCAACAGATACGCAGTATTTT . TRBJ2-3 . TRBV29-1
CASSISGTSHNEQFF TGTGCCAGCAGTATTAGCGGGACATCGCACAATGAGCAGTTCTTC TRBD2 TRBJ2-1 few TRBV7-9
CSAREPARGADTEAFF TGCAGTGCTAGAGAGCCGGCCAGGGGGGCCGACACTGAAGCTTTCTTT TRBD1 TRBJ1-1 few TRBV20-1
CSVEFPGHGYEQYF TGCAGCGTCGAGTTTCCGGGTCATGGGTACGAGCAGTACTTC . TRBJ2-7 many TRBV29-1
CSVEDYPKVETQYF TGCAGCGTTGAAGATTATCCAAAAGTGGAGACCCAGTACTTC . TRBJ2-5 few TRBV29-1
CASSLGSARAAGELFF TGCGCCAGCAGCTTGGGGTCTGCCAGGGCCGCCGGGGAGCTGTTTTTT . TRBJ2-2 . TRBV5-1
CSARGLAVRYEQYF TGCAGTGCTAGAGGTCTAGCGGTTCGGTACGAGCAGTACTTC TRBD2 TRBJ2-7 . TRBV20-1
CASSLGWGLSYEQYF TGTGCCAGCAGCTTGGGATGGGGCCTCTCCTACGAGCAGTACTTC . TRBJ2-7 . TRBV7-9
CASSPRASGNTDTQYF TGTGCCAGCAGTCCCCGAGCTAGCGGGAACACAGATACGCAGTATTTT TRBD2 TRBJ2-3 . TRBV12-3/TRBV12-4
CASSIQETQYF TGCGCCAGCAGCATCCAAGAGACCCAGTACTTC . TRBJ2-5 many TRBV5-1
CASSLGVEEAQYF TGTGCCAGCAGCTTAGGGGTAGAAGAGGCCCAGTACTTC . TRBJ2-5 . TRBV7-6
CASTHGSPGELFF TGCGCCAGCACCCACGGGAGCCCCGGGGAGCTGTTTTTT . TRBJ2-2 . TRBV5-1
CASRASGFSYEQYF TGTGCCAGCAGAGCTAGCGGGTTCTCCTACGAGCAGTACTTC TRBD2 TRBJ2-7 . TRBV6-2/TRBV6-3
CASSPGRLPSYEQYF TGTGCCAGCAGTCCCGGAAGGCTTCCTTCCTACGAGCAGTACTTC . TRBJ2-7 . TRBV12-3/TRBV12-4
CATSSPPSGDEQYF TGTGCCACCAGCAGCCCCCCCTCAGGGGACGAGCAGTACTTC . TRBJ2-7 . TRBV15
CASSYAVLGPLPNEQFF TGTGCCAGCAGCTATGCTGTGTTAGGACCACTCCCCAATGAGCAGTTCTTC . TRBJ2-1 few TRBV11-2
CASSPDSPYEQYF TGCGCCAGCAGCCCCGACAGCCCCTACGAGCAGTACTTC . TRBJ2-7 . TRBV5-1
CASSLVGDPNTIYF TGTGCCAGCAGCTTAGTAGGGGACCCAAACACCATATATTTT . TRBJ1-3 . TRBV11-2
CASSGGRNEQFF TGTGCCTCATCAGGAGGGCGCAATGAGCAGTTCTTC . TRBJ2-1 . TRBV5-5